These 10 T cell receptor beta chains share one sample of origin, sequenced in a study of blood T cell repertoires in COVID-19. Profiled with immunoSEQ multiplex PCR; TCRdb holds only in-frame clones, not every one. The data contain 70,000 to 95,000 clones, roughly 90% of them singletons. The sample consisted of peripheral blood. These receptors all stem from a man aged 45-60 years with COVID-19, enrolled during active disease.

This clone was observed a single time. The rearrangement links TRBV10-3 to TRBJ2-1; D possibly corresponds to TRBD2 (6 bases). Germline V gene lookup returns CDR1 ENHRY and CDR2 SYGVKD. The CDR3 totals 15 residues. Trimming removed 2 bases at V and 3 bases at J, with 11 bases between. Here the CDR3 reads CAISETGGDYNEQFF. The CDR3 DNA reads TGTGCCATCAGTGAGACCGGGGGTGACTACAATGAGCAGTTCTTC.

The J gene is TRBJ2-1, the V gene TRBV19; 10 nucleotides line up with TRBD1. The CDR3 contains 17 residues. The V gene's germline CDR1 is LNHDA and CDR2 SQIVND (reference sequence). V lost 3 bases and J lost 1; bases outside the gene matches: 6. The CDR3 DNA follows: TGTGCCAGTAGTATCGCCGGACAGGGGGGGTCCTACAATGAGCAGTTCTTC. Translated: CASSIAGQGGSYNEQFF.

CDR3 nucleotides: TGTGCCACCAGCAACCTAGCGGGGGGCTTGACAGATACGCAGTATTTT. Protein: CATSNLAGGLTDTQYF. This chain links TRBV15 with TRBJ2-3; 11 bases match TRBD2. Germline V gene data show CDR1 as LNHNV and CDR2 as YYDKDF (reference sequence). CDR3 length equals 16 residues. With V trimmed by 4 bases and J by 3 bases, 6 bases remained unmatched.

This sequence joins TRBV6-5 and TRBJ2-7, with 7 bases that match TRBD1. Germline CDR1 MNHEY, CDR2 SVGAGI. J was trimmed by 2 bases and V by 2 bases; bases with no gene match: 6. CDR3 length equals 15 residues. In nucleotides, the CDR3 is TGTGCCAGCAGTTACAAATGGGACAGCCCCTACGAGCAGTACTTC. This gives the protein CASSYKWDSPYEQYF.

This clone was seen once. The rearrangement links TRBV2 to TRBJ1-5; 9 nucleotides align to TRBD1. Unmatched junction bases numbered 2, after V lost 4 bases and J lost 7 bases. Germline CDR1 and CDR2: SNHLY and FYNNEI. The CDR3 runs to 13 residues. This CDR3 reads CASSGTGAQPQHF. The CDR3 nucleotides read TGTGCCAGCAGTGGGACAGGGGCCCAGCCCCAGCATTTT.

For the CDR3, the DNA is TGTGCCAGCAGAGAGATGAGTCAGGCCGGGGAGCTGTTTTTT. Translation: CASREMSQAGELFF. The rearrangement joins TRBV6-4 to TRBJ2-2; D remains ambiguous. The CDR3 is 14 residues long. The ends were cut back, 6 bases at V and 6 bases at J, with 14 bases in the middle. CDR1 and CDR2 (germline): MRHNA, SNTAGT.

This clone occurred once. This chain connects TRBV18 to TRBJ1-1, with 8 nucleotides matching TRBD1. Germline V CDR1 and CDR2: KGHSH, LQKENI. The CDR3 length is 14 residues. Germline trimming cut 5 bases from V and 2 bases from J; bases unmatched to any gene: 4. The CDR3 reads CASSSDRVNTEAFF. The CDR3 DNA sequence: TGTGCCAGCTCATCGGACAGGGTTAACACTGAAGCTTTCTTT.

This chain uses TRBV5-1 with TRBJ2-7, with 8 positions matching TRBD2. The germline V gene encodes CDR1 SGHRS and CDR2 YFSETQ. V trimming: 4 bases; J trimming: 1 base; junction bases outside the gene matches: 4. The CDR3 contains 14 residues. The DNA for the CDR3 is TGCGCCAGCAGCCGGGAGGGACCATCCTACGAGCAGTACTTC. It is translated as CASSREGPSYEQYF.

The table lists this clone with a count of one. The rearrangement joins TRBV7-8 to TRBJ1-2, with 7 bases fitting TRBD1. In germline, CDR1 is SGHVS, CDR2 FQNEAQ. The CDR3 totals 14 residues. The junction had 7 bases not matched to a gene; V was cut back by 3 bases and J by 6 bases. The CDR3 sequence is CASSLRDRVNGYTF. As DNA, the CDR3 is TGTGCCAGCAGCTTGAGAGACAGGGTCAATGGCTACACCTTC. The whole variable domain, filled in from reference TRBV7-8 and TRBJ1-2, reads GAGVSQSPRYKVAKRGQDVALRCDPISGHVSLFWYQQALGQGPEFLTYFQNEAQLDKSGLPSDRFFAERPEGSVSTLKIQRTQQEDSAVYLCASSLRDRVNGYTFGSGTRLTVV.

This clone was picked up a small number of times. The chain carries TRBV19 and TRBJ1-1; D ambiguous. This CDR3 is 13 amino acids long. V was pared by 4 bases and J by 2 bases, with 8 bases between. Germline CDR1 and CDR2: LNHDA and SQIVND (reference sequence). Here the CDR3 reads CASSTQANTEAFF. The CDR3 coding sequence is TGTGCCAGTAGTACCCAGGCTAACACTGAAGCTTTCTTT.